Listed below are T cell receptor beta chains from one sample, sequenced in a study of graft-versus-host responses after intestinal transplantation. Their antigens are not known. Clones were read by immunoSEQ multiplex PCR, and TCRdb kept only the in-frame ones, dropping some. The sample shows over 80,000 clones, 91% of them seen only once. The source was unstimulated CD4+ T cells sorted from spleen or lymph node cells, collected before transplant. These receptors were taken from a human donor who was the organ donor for an intestinal transplant. Both conserved end residues are part of each CDR3. A D gene is named only where the DNA matches it firmly. Part of the rows lack a size; the others show once, few, many or a class for expanded clones.

>13|TRBV7-2|-|TRBJ2-7|-
CASSLPPTYEQYF
TGTGCCAGCAGCTTACCCCCAACCTACGAGCAGTACTTC
>18|TRBV27|-|TRBJ1-2|-
CASSPPDRIPLHTYGYTF
TGTGCCAGCAGCCCCCCCGACAGGATCCCCCTACACACCTATGGCTACACCTTC
>15|TRBV4-1|-|TRBJ1-1|-
CASSPSVAMNTEAFF
TGCGCCAGCAGCCCTTCTGTGGCAATGAACACTGAAGCTTTCTTT
>16|TRBV19|-|TRBJ1-6|-
CASSIAGGGGNSPLHF
TGTGCCAGTAGTATCGCTGGGGGAGGAGGGAATTCACCCCTCCACTTT
>17|TRBV30|-|TRBJ1-6|-
CAWSVRGRGVVGSPLHF
TGTGCCTGGAGTGTACGGGGCAGGGGAGTGGTGGGTTCACCCCTCCACTTT
>16|TRBV5-1|-|TRBJ2-1|TRBD2
CASSLGLAGGYNEQFF
TGCGCCAGCAGCTTGGGACTAGCGGGGGGCTACAATGAGCAGTTCTTC
>15|TRBV11-2|-|TRBJ2-7|-
CASSLAWRYDSEQYF
TGTGCCAGCAGCTTAGCATGGCGTTACGACTCCGAGCAGTACTTC
>13|TRBV9|-|TRBJ1-2|-
CASSVGSSYGYTF
TGTGCCAGCAGCGTAGGTTCCAGCTATGGCTACACCTTC
>15|TRBV13|-|TRBJ2-7|-
CASSLKTGLSYEQYF
TGTGCCAGCAGCTTGAAGACAGGCCTCTCCTACGAGCAGTACTTC
>15|TRBV6-5|once|TRBJ1-1|-
CASRILTGMNTEAFF
TGTGCCAGCAGGATCTTAACCGGGATGAACACTGAAGCTTTCTTT
>17|TRBV9|-|TRBJ1-3|TRBD1
CASSSRQGRLSGNTIYF
TGTGCCAGCAGCAGCCGACAGGGTAGGCTCTCTGGAAACACCATATATTTT
>16|TRBV5-4|-|TRBJ2-4|-
CASSLERGLAKNIQYF
TGTGCCAGCAGCTTGGAAAGGGGCCTAGCCAAAAACATTCAGTACTTC
>17|TRBV7-8|-|TRBJ2-4|-
CASSLVSGMGTRDIQYF
TGTGCCAGCAGCTTAGTTTCGGGTATGGGTACGAGAGACATTCAGTACTTC
>15|TRBV2|-|TRBJ1-6|-
CASSVTSSYNSPLHF
TGTGCCAGCAGTGTAACGAGCTCCTATAATTCACCCCTCCACTTT
>14|TRBV5-4|-|TRBJ2-7|-
CASSLGGGGYEQYF
TGTGCCAGCAGCTTGGGTGGGGGAGGCTACGAGCAGTACTTC
>15|TRBV9|-|TRBJ2-1|-
CASSIDLPSYNEQFF
TGTGCCAGCAGCATCGACTTACCCTCCTACAATGAGCAGTTCTTC
>18|TRBV4-2|-|TRBJ2-7|TRBD2
CASSQGLASGAQTYEQYF
TGTGCCAGCAGCCAAGGACTAGCTAGCGGGGCTCAAACCTACGAGCAGTACTTC
>13|TRBV9|-|TRBJ1-6|-
CASSVEGNSPLHF
TGTGCCAGCAGCGTAGAGGGGAATTCACCCCTCCACTTT
>11|TRBV6-1|-|TRBJ1-4|-
CASEINEKLFF
TGTGCCAGCGAGATTAATGAAAAACTGTTTTTT
>15|TRBV11-2|-|TRBJ2-2|TRBD2
CASSLVAGGTGELFF
TGTGCCAGCAGCTTGGTAGCGGGGGGTACCGGGGAGCTGTTTTTT
>12|TRBV7-3|-|TRBJ1-2|-
CASSLGRGGYTF
TGTGCCAGCAGCTTAGGCCGGGGTGGCTACACCTTC
>15|TRBV4-1|-|TRBJ2-5|-
CASSHNRGSQETQYF
TGCGCCAGCAGCCATAACCGGGGGTCCCAAGAGACCCAGTACTTC
>13|TRBV6-6|-|TRBJ2-3|-
CASSAQSSDTQYF
TGTGCCAGCAGTGCCCAGTCTTCGGATACGCAGTATTTT
>16|TRBV30|-|TRBJ1-1|-
CAWSEGTPTLNTEAFF
TGTGCCTGGAGTGAGGGGACTCCTACCCTGAACACTGAAGCTTTCTTT
>16|TRBV6-1|-|TRBJ1-6|-
CASSDPTGPYNSPLHF
TGTGCCAGCAGTGATCCAACAGGACCATATAATTCACCCCTCCACTTT
>14|TRBV5-4|-|TRBJ2-3|-
CASSPQGLTDTQYF
TGTGCCAGCAGCCCGCAAGGACTTACAGATACGCAGTATTTT